This is a list of T cell receptor beta chains from one sample in a study of human T cells and chemical hapten exposure. MiXCR, applied by TCRdb to the RACE reads, yields one record per CDR3 protein. The sample shows over 100,000 distinct CDR3 sequences, around 11% of them seen only once. The source was whole blood, collected in connection with sensitization to the hapten diphenylcyclopropenone (DPC). All receptors come from a woman aged 45-59 years with alopecia areata. Some clones in this sample may be carry-over from other donors' samples. Each CDR3 is given with its conserved first and last residue. D genes are given only for firm matches. Expanded clones get a size class; other rows say once, few or many, or leave the size out.

CDR3 length: 18
clone size: NA
V gene: TRBV9
D gene: TRBD1
J gene: TRBJ2-1
CDR3 DNA: TGTGCCAGCAGCGTAGCATTTGGGGACAGGTTCTCCTACAATGAGCAGTTCTTC
CDR3 protein: CASSVAFGDRFSYNEQFF

CDR3 length: 13
clone size: few
V gene: TRBV20-1
D gene: TRBD1
J gene: TRBJ2-7
CDR3 DNA: TGCAGTGCTCCTCCGGGACAGCCTTACGAGCAGTACTTC
CDR3 protein: CSAPPGQPYEQYF

CDR3 length: 14
clone size: NA
V gene: TRBV7-2
D gene: NA
J gene: TRBJ1-2
CDR3 DNA: TGTGCCAGCAACGGGGGGCCAGGGAACTATGGCTACACCTTC
CDR3 protein: CASNGGPGNYGYTF

CDR3 length: 13
clone size: few
V gene: TRBV10-3
D gene: NA
J gene: TRBJ1-1
CDR3 DNA: TGTGCCCTACCGCCGGTCGGGGACACTGAAGCTTTCTTT
CDR3 protein: CALPPVGDTEAFF

CDR3 length: 13
clone size: NA
V gene: TRBV5-1
D gene: NA
J gene: TRBJ2-1
CDR3 DNA: TGCGCCAGCAGCTTGGCGCAGGGGGGTGAGCAGTTCTTC
CDR3 protein: CASSLAQGGEQFF

CDR3 length: 16
clone size: few
V gene: TRBV12-5
D gene: NA
J gene: TRBJ1-5
CDR3 DNA: TGTGCTAGTGGCTCCACGACAGATTTTAGCAATCAGCCCCAGCATTTT
CDR3 protein: CASGSTTDFSNQPQHF

CDR3 length: 14
clone size: NA
V gene: TRBV7-3
D gene: NA
J gene: TRBJ2-3
CDR3 DNA: TGTGCCAGCAGCTGGGGGATACAAACAGATACGCAGTATTTT
CDR3 protein: CASSWGIQTDTQYF

CDR3 length: 13
clone size: few
V gene: TRBV12-3/TRBV12-4
D gene: NA
J gene: TRBJ1-1
CDR3 DNA: TGTGCCAGCAGTAACCATGGCAACACTGAAGCTTTCTTT
CDR3 protein: CASSNHGNTEAFF

CDR3 length: 13
clone size: few
V gene: TRBV14
D gene: NA
J gene: TRBJ1-1
CDR3 DNA: TGTGCCAGCAGCCGATTAAGGGACACTGAAGCTTTCTTT
CDR3 protein: CASSRLRDTEAFF

CDR3 length: 15
clone size: few
V gene: TRBV6-2/TRBV6-3
D gene: TRBD1
J gene: TRBJ1-5
CDR3 DNA: TGTGCCAGCACTCTGTCCCGGGACAGGAATCAGCCCCAGCATTTT
CDR3 protein: CASTLSRDRNQPQHF

CDR3 length: 13
clone size: many
V gene: TRBV11-2
D gene: NA
J gene: TRBJ1-1
CDR3 DNA: TGTGCCAGCAGCCGCGATGGCTACACTGAAGCTTTCTTT
CDR3 protein: CASSRDGYTEAFF

CDR3 length: 14
clone size: few
V gene: TRBV11-2
D gene: NA
J gene: TRBJ2-7
CDR3 DNA: TGTGCCAGCAGCTCCCGGACAAGACTCTACGAGCAGTACTTC
CDR3 protein: CASSSRTRLYEQYF

CDR3 length: 11
clone size: many
V gene: TRBV6-5
D gene: NA
J gene: TRBJ2-2
CDR3 DNA: TGTGCCAGCAGTTCCATGGAGGGGCTGTTTTTT
CDR3 protein: CASSSMEGLFF

CDR3 length: 15
clone size: many
V gene: TRBV28
D gene: NA
J gene: TRBJ2-1
CDR3 DNA: TGTGCCAGCAGTTTCAGGGGCCGGTCCTACAATGAGCAGTTCTTC
CDR3 protein: CASSFRGRSYNEQFF

CDR3 length: 14
clone size: NA
V gene: TRBV29-1
D gene: NA
J gene: TRBJ2-1
CDR3 DNA: TGCAGCGCCAGGGGTCACAAGCGGAACAATGAGCAGTTCTTC
CDR3 protein: CSARGHKRNNEQFF

CDR3 length: 14
clone size: NA
V gene: TRBV6-2/TRBV6-3
D gene: TRBD1
J gene: TRBJ1-5
CDR3 DNA: TGTGCCAGCACTACCGGACAGGGGAAACAGCCCCAGCATTTT
CDR3 protein: CASTTGQGKQPQHF

CDR3 length: 14
clone size: NA
V gene: TRBV5-1
D gene: NA
J gene: TRBJ1-4
CDR3 DNA: TGCGCCAGCAGGGAGGCAGTTTTAAATGAAAAACTGTTTTTT
CDR3 protein: CASREAVLNEKLFF

CDR3 length: 13
clone size: many
V gene: TRBV20-1
D gene: NA
J gene: TRBJ1-5
CDR3 DNA: TGCAGTGCTAGAGAACTGGAGTGGCAGCCCCAGCATTTT
CDR3 protein: CSARELEWQPQHF

CDR3 length: 15
clone size: few
V gene: TRBV5-6
D gene: NA
J gene: TRBJ1-4
CDR3 DNA: TGTGCCAGCAGCCTACAGGGTTGGGCTAATGAAAAACTGTTTTTT
CDR3 protein: CASSLQGWANEKLFF

CDR3 length: 12
clone size: NA
V gene: TRBV29-1
D gene: NA
J gene: TRBJ2-2
CDR3 DNA: TGCAGCCTTGGTTCGAACACCGGGGAGCTGTTTTTT
CDR3 protein: CSLGSNTGELFF

CDR3 length: 16
clone size: once
V gene: TRBV19
D gene: NA
J gene: TRBJ2-1
CDR3 DNA: TGTGCCAGTAGTATAGTTTGGGGGAGCTCCTACAATGAGCAGCTCTTC
CDR3 protein: CASSIVWGSSYNEQLF

CDR3 length: 17
clone size: few
V gene: TRBV3-1
D gene: TRBD2
J gene: TRBJ2-7
CDR3 DNA: TGTGCCAGCAGCGCACGAAGGACTAGCTCTGGTTCCTACGAGCAGTACTTC
CDR3 protein: CASSARRTSSGSYEQYF

CDR3 length: 15
clone size: NA
V gene: TRBV15
D gene: NA
J gene: TRBJ1-3
CDR3 DNA: TGTGCCACCAGCAGAGTCCCTAGCTCTGGAAACACCATATATTTT
CDR3 protein: CATSRVPSSGNTIYF

CDR3 length: 14
clone size: NA
V gene: TRBV18
D gene: NA
J gene: TRBJ1-2
CDR3 DNA: TGTGCCAGCTCACCACCAGGGATGGGCTATGGCTACACCTTC
CDR3 protein: CASSPPGMGYGYTF

CDR3 length: 13
clone size: few
V gene: TRBV20-1
D gene: NA
J gene: TRBJ2-6
CDR3 DNA: TGCAGTGCTAGAAGCTCTGGGGCCAACGTCCTGACTTTC
CDR3 protein: CSARSSGANVLTF

CDR3 length: 15
clone size: few
V gene: TRBV25-1
D gene: TRBD1
J gene: TRBJ2-7
CDR3 DNA: TGTGCCAGCAGTGATACCGGGACAGGGGCCTACGAGCAGTACTTC
CDR3 protein: CASSDTGTGAYEQYF

CDR3 length: 17
clone size: few
V gene: TRBV7-9
D gene: TRBD1
J gene: TRBJ1-5
CDR3 DNA: TGTGCCAGCAGCTTAGGGGCAGGGGGCGAGGGCAATCAGCCCCAGCATTTT
CDR3 protein: CASSLGAGGEGNQPQHF

CDR3 length: 12
clone size: few
V gene: TRBV7-2
D gene: NA
J gene: TRBJ2-6
CDR3 DNA: TGTGCCAGCGGGGGGGGGGCCAACGTCCTGACTTTC
CDR3 protein: CASGGGANVLTF

CDR3 length: 14
clone size: few
V gene: TRBV7-3
D gene: NA
J gene: TRBJ2-3
CDR3 DNA: TGTGCCAGCAGCTACACGGGGGGCACAGATACGCAGTATTTT
CDR3 protein: CASSYTGGTDTQYF

CDR3 length: 13
clone size: NA
V gene: TRBV29-1
D gene: NA
J gene: TRBJ2-1
CDR3 DNA: TGCAGCATTACGGGGACACGCTACAATGAGCAGTTCTTC
CDR3 protein: CSITGTRYNEQFF

CDR3 length: 17
clone size: NA
V gene: TRBV18
D gene: NA
J gene: TRBJ2-3
CDR3 DNA: TGTGCCAGCTCACCAAGGGCACAGGCCTCCAGGACAGATACGCAGTATTTT
CDR3 protein: CASSPRAQASRTDTQYF

CDR3 length: 14
clone size: few
V gene: TRBV2
D gene: NA
J gene: TRBJ2-7
CDR3 DNA: TGTGCCAGCAGCCCGCCCCGGGGAAGATACGAGCAGTACTTC
CDR3 protein: CASSPPRGRYEQYF

CDR3 length: 12
clone size: NA
V gene: TRBV29-1
D gene: NA
J gene: TRBJ2-5
CDR3 DNA: TGCAGCGCCAGGGCGTACCAAGAGACCCAGTACTTC
CDR3 protein: CSARAYQETQYF

CDR3 length: 15
clone size: many
V gene: TRBV10-3
D gene: NA
J gene: TRBJ2-3
CDR3 DNA: TGTGCCATCAGTGAGTCGGGAGGGGGGAAGGATACGCAGTATTTT
CDR3 protein: CAISESGGGKDTQYF

CDR3 length: 15
clone size: NA
V gene: TRBV6-2/TRBV6-3
D gene: TRBD2
J gene: TRBJ2-1
CDR3 DNA: TGTGCCAGCAGTTATCGGCGACTAGCGGCCAATGAGCAGTTCTTC
CDR3 protein: CASSYRRLAANEQFF

CDR3 length: 13
clone size: few
V gene: TRBV20-1
D gene: TRBD2
J gene: TRBJ2-5
CDR3 DNA: TGCAGTGCTAGATATGGCGGGAGAAAGACCCAGTACTTC
CDR3 protein: CSARYGGRKTQYF

CDR3 length: 15
clone size: few
V gene: TRBV3-1
D gene: TRBD1
J gene: TRBJ2-7
CDR3 DNA: TGTGCCAGCAGCGGCCGGGACAGGGTTATCTACGAGCAGTACTTC
CDR3 protein: CASSGRDRVIYEQYF

CDR3 length: 12
clone size: NA
V gene: TRBV20-1
D gene: NA
J gene: TRBJ2-7
CDR3 DNA: TGCAGTGCTAGAGGTGACTTTTACGAGCAGTACTTC
CDR3 protein: CSARGDFYEQYF

CDR3 length: 16
clone size: NA
V gene: TRBV7-3
D gene: TRBD1
J gene: TRBJ1-5
CDR3 DNA: TGTGCCAGCAGCTCGTTGGACAGGGTGACAAATCAGCCCCAGCATTTT
CDR3 protein: CASSSLDRVTNQPQHF

CDR3 length: 13
clone size: NA
V gene: TRBV12-5
D gene: NA
J gene: TRBJ2-3
CDR3 DNA: TGTGCTAGTGGTTTGACTGGGAGGGATACGCAGTATTTT
CDR3 protein: CASGLTGRDTQYF

CDR3 length: 14
clone size: NA
V gene: TRBV20-1
D gene: NA
J gene: TRBJ2-1
CDR3 DNA: TGCAGTGCTATTAGGCAACGGGGGATCAATGAGCAGTTCTTC
CDR3 protein: CSAIRQRGINEQFF

CDR3 length: 13
clone size: few
V gene: TRBV5-1
D gene: NA
J gene: TRBJ2-7
CDR3 DNA: TGCGCCAGCAGCTTGAGTGGGGGGAACGAGCAGTACTTC
CDR3 protein: CASSLSGGNEQYF

CDR3 length: 14
clone size: many
V gene: TRBV21-1
D gene: NA
J gene: TRBJ2-3
CDR3 DNA: TGTGCCAGCAGAGGGACTAGCGGGAGCGATACGCAGTATTTT
CDR3 protein: CASRGTSGSDTQYF

CDR3 length: 16
clone size: few
V gene: TRBV7-2
D gene: TRBD1
J gene: TRBJ1-1
CDR3 DNA: TGTGCCAGCAGCTTAGACGGGACAGGGAGGAGCACTGAAGCTTTCTTT
CDR3 protein: CASSLDGTGRSTEAFF

CDR3 length: 14
clone size: many
V gene: TRBV7-2
D gene: TRBD1
J gene: TRBJ2-7
CDR3 DNA: TGTGCCAGCAGCTTGGCAGGGGGCTACTACGAGCAGTACTTC
CDR3 protein: CASSLAGGYYEQYF

CDR3 length: 16
clone size: NA
V gene: TRBV5-1
D gene: TRBD1
J gene: TRBJ2-5
CDR3 DNA: TGCGCCAGCAGCATAAAGACAGGGGGAGAGCAAGAGACCCAGTACTTC
CDR3 protein: CASSIKTGGEQETQYF

CDR3 length: 14
clone size: few
V gene: TRBV12-3/TRBV12-4
D gene: NA
J gene: TRBJ1-1
CDR3 DNA: TGTGCCAGCAGTCCCCTTGGGGGGGCTGCTGAAGCTTTCTTT
CDR3 protein: CASSPLGGAAEAFF

CDR3 length: 14
clone size: few
V gene: TRBV7-9
D gene: NA
J gene: TRBJ1-1
CDR3 DNA: TGTGCCAGCAGCCCCGTTGTGCTGAACACTGAAGCTTTCTTT
CDR3 protein: CASSPVVLNTEAFF

CDR3 length: 15
clone size: few
V gene: TRBV19
D gene: TRBD1
J gene: TRBJ2-2
CDR3 DNA: TGTGCCAGTAGTATAACACAGGGGGGAACCGGGGAGCTGTTTTTT
CDR3 protein: CASSITQGGTGELFF

CDR3 length: 18
clone size: many
V gene: TRBV14
D gene: NA
J gene: TRBJ2-1
CDR3 DNA: TGTGCCAGCAGCCAAGATATATCGCGGCTTTCGGGGTACAATGAGCAGTTCTTC
CDR3 protein: CASSQDISRLSGYNEQFF

CDR3 length: 13
clone size: NA
V gene: TRBV12-3/TRBV12-4
D gene: NA
J gene: TRBJ1-3
CDR3 DNA: TGTGCCAGCAGCCGGGACGGCGGAAACACCATATATTTT
CDR3 protein: CASSRDGGNTIYF

CDR3 length: 15
clone size: few
V gene: TRBV6-2/TRBV6-3
D gene: NA
J gene: TRBJ2-4
CDR3 DNA: TGTGCCAGCAGTTACGCGGGACCAGCCAAAAACATTCAGTACTTC
CDR3 protein: CASSYAGPAKNIQYF

CDR3 length: 13
clone size: few
V gene: TRBV9
D gene: NA
J gene: TRBJ2-2
CDR3 DNA: TGTGCCAGCGAGAGGCAGAACACCGGGGAGCTGTTTTTT
CDR3 protein: CASERQNTGELFF

CDR3 length: 16
clone size: NA
V gene: TRBV13
D gene: TRBD2
J gene: TRBJ2-1
CDR3 DNA: TGTGCCAGCAGATTTAGCGGGGGGGGGTCCTACAATGAGCAGTTCTTC
CDR3 protein: CASRFSGGGSYNEQFF

CDR3 length: 13
clone size: NA
V gene: TRBV28
D gene: NA
J gene: TRBJ2-5
CDR3 DNA: TGTGCCAGCAGCCTGTTGGTAGAAGAGACCCAGTACTTC
CDR3 protein: CASSLLVEETQYF